The text below deals with one T cell receptor beta chain. Its antigen is as yet unknown. TCRdb's table, derived via immunoSEQ multiplex PCR, lists solely in-frame clones and lacks some. The repertoire includes around 70,000 clones, 85% of them detected once, and about a fifth sits in the top ten. These data belong to a study of T cell responses to AZD1222 COVID-19 vaccine. About the study: Samples with a second dose at about 4 or about 12 weeks were pooled together.

Germline V gene data show CDR1 as SGHRS and CDR2 as YFSETQ. V shed 4 bases, J shed 4 bases, and the junction held 12 bases outside the gene matches. The CDR3 is 17 amino acids. Study conclusions and caveats: Among vaccine-associated CD4 TCRs, coverage spanned spike, with dominance at 160-218 and 743-854. Without day 14 samples, only post-peak T cell repertoires were studied.

The chain uses TRBV5-1 and TRBJ1-2, with 11 bases lining up with TRBD1. Material: peripheral blood, obtained on day 0 of AZD1222 vaccination. The source of this sequence is an adult in good health. This CDR3 is CASSPGQGASFGYGYTF. The DNA for the CDR3 is TGCGCCAGCAGCCCCGGACAGGGGGCAAGTTTTGGCTATGGCTACACCTTC.